Each of the 18 T cell receptor beta chains below was sequenced from the same sample in a study of blood T cell repertoires in COVID-19 (dated by TCRdb to 2019 to 2021). The library was built by means of the immunoSEQ multiplex PCR assay. TCRdb took over this immuneACCESS table, retaining in-frame rearrangements with V and J assigned. Such tables are incomplete; in checked studies, under half of the missing clones stem from an unresolved V gene, and the remainder is unexplained. Here the sample has some 190,000 clones; 70% to 80% occur a single time. 13% to 15% of the sample comes from the top ten. Sequenced input: PBMCs or T cells enriched from blood (not recorded which). The receptors here all came from a man in his 60s who had been exposed to COVID-19.

The genes are TRBV24-1 and TRBJ2-4; D may be TRBD2 (5 bases). The CDR3 extends over 15 amino acids. Per germline, CDR1 KGHDR and CDR2 SFDVKD. The ends were cut back, 5 bases at V and 2 bases at J, with 12 bases in the middle. DNA for the CDR3: TGTGCCACCAGTGTTGTATCGGGGTCCAAAAACATTCAGTACTTC. Translation gives CATSVVSGSKNIQYF.

This clone was recorded only once. The CDR3 loop is CASSLGGTNTGELFF. The DNA of the CDR3 is TGTGCCAGCAGCTTGGGAGGGACGAACACCGGGGAGCTGTTTTTT. This chain uses TRBV5-8 with TRBJ2-2; a possible D gene is TRBD2 (5 bases). Germline CDR1 and CDR2: SGHTS and YDEGEE. The CDR3 length is 15 residues. The V gene lost 0 bases and the J gene lost 0 bases, with 6 bases spanning the gap.

The chain uses TRBV11-3 and TRBJ2-5; 10 bases agree with TRBD1. The CDR3 spans 16 residues. Germline CDR1 is SGHNT and CDR2 is YENEEA. With V trimmed by 2 bases and J by 4 bases, 7 bases remained unmatched. The CDR3: CASSLPGTGVGETQYF. The CDR3 DNA sequence: TGTGCCAGCAGCTTACCCGGGACAGGGGTTGGAGAGACCCAGTACTTC.

V is TRBV6-5 and J is TRBJ2-7, with D perhaps TRBD2 (6 bases). V shed 8 bases and J shed 3 bases, with 11 bases lying between them. The CDR3 sequence is 12 residues long. CDR1 and CDR2 (germline): MNHEY, SVGAGI. The CDR3 region has the DNA TGTGCCAGCCGCGGGGACGGCTACGAGCAGTACTTC. It is translated as CASRGDGYEQYF.

The chain combines TRBV11-2 with TRBJ2-1; 7 nucleotides align to TRBD2. V gave up 1 base and J gave up 9 bases; unmatched junction bases: 3. Germline CDR1 reads SGHAT; CDR2 reads FQNNGV. CDR3 length: 13 residues. The CDR3 here is CASSLAGGGEQFF. CDR3 DNA sequence: TGTGCCAGCAGCTTAGCGGGAGGTGGTGAGCAGTTCTTC.

V and J are TRBV6-1 and TRBJ2-2; 7 bases agree with TRBD2. The germline CDR1 and CDR2 sequences are MNHNS and SASEGT. After removal of 2 bases from V and 4 bases from J, the junction contained 10 bases not matched to a gene. CDR3 length equals 17 residues. Written as DNA, the CDR3 is TGTGCCAGCAGTGAAAGGGTCCGCGGGAGACTCACCGGGGAGCTGTTTTTT. It yields the protein CASSERVRGRLTGELFF.

The V gene is TRBV7-2, the J gene TRBJ2-5, with TRBD2 matching 11 bases. This CDR3 spans 15 amino acids. V lost 5 bases to trimming and J lost 7 bases; unmatched junction nucleotides: 9. The germline V gene has CDR1 SGHTA and CDR2 FQGNSA. In DNA, the CDR3 is TGTGCCAGCAGCCGCAGACTAGCGGGGACCGGGACCCAGTACTTC. Translating it yields CASSRRLAGTGTQYF. The full variable domain, rest sourced from reference TRBV7-2 and TRBJ2-5, is GAGVSQSPSNKVTEKGKDVELRCDPISGHTALYWYRQSLGQGLEFLIYFQGNSAPDKSGLPSDRFSAERTGGSVSTLTIQRTQQEDSAVYLCASSRRLAGTGTQYFGPGTRLLVL.

This clone showed up just once. The V and J genes are TRBV29-1 and TRBJ2-7, with 7 bases that match TRBD1. CDR1 and CDR2 (germline): SQVTM, ANQGSEA. After removal of 5 bases from V and 5 bases from J, the junction contained 6 bases not matched to a gene. The CDR3 extends over 12 amino acids. Here the CDR3 reads CSVRQGTNEQYF. The CDR3 DNA reads TGCAGCGTTCGACAGGGAACCAACGAGCAGTACTTC.

V is TRBV9 and J is TRBJ2-7; D call uncertain. This CDR3 region has 13 residues. With 2 bases removed from V and 2 bases from J, the gap between germline ends came to 8 bases. The V gene's germline CDR1 is SGDLS and CDR2 YYNGEE. As DNA, the CDR3 is TGTGCCAGCAGCGTCGACACAACCTACGAGCAGTACTTC. Translated: CASSVDTTYEQYF.

The V and J genes are TRBV30 and TRBJ2-7; 8 bases align to TRBD2. After removal of 1 base from V and 3 bases from J, the junction contained 5 bases not matched to a gene. The length of the CDR3 is 14 residues. Germline CDR1 GTSNPN, CDR2 SVGIG (reference sequence). For the CDR3, the DNA is TGTGCCTGGAGTGGGGCTAGCGGGTTCTACGAGCAGTACTTC. This codes for CAWSGASGFYEQYF.

The chain carries TRBV9 and TRBJ2-2; D is unresolved. V dropped 4 bases and J dropped 2 bases, with 3 bases sitting between them. This CDR3 is 12 amino acids long. Per the germline V gene, CDR1 is SGDLS and CDR2 is YYNGEE. CDR3 region: CASSLNTGELFF. The DNA of the CDR3 is TGTGCCAGCAGCCTTAACACCGGGGAGCTGTTTTTT.

CDR3 in DNA: TGCGCCAGCAGCTTGGAGTGGCAGGGCAGAGAGACCCAGTACTTC. It encodes CASSLEWQGRETQYF. This sequence joins TRBV5-1 and TRBJ2-5; possibly TRBD1 for D (5 bases). This CDR3 has 15 residues. Per the germline V gene, CDR1 is SGHRS and CDR2 is YFSETQ. Trimming left V 0 bases short and J 4 bases short, with 13 bases between.

V gene TRBV6-4 combines with J gene TRBJ1-5; 8 bases fit TRBD1. With V trimmed by 6 bases and J by 3 bases, 13 bases remained unmatched. The CDR3 length is 17 residues. Germline-derived CDR1 and CDR2 are MRHNA and SNTAGT. DNA of the CDR3: TGTGCCAGCAGCCTGACTCAGGAGGACAGGGACAATCAGCCCCAGCATTTT. Translation gives CASSLTQEDRDNQPQHF.

The V call is TRBV14, the J call TRBJ2-1; 14 positions agree with TRBD2. Germline assignment: CDR1 SGHDN and CDR2 FVKESK. The CDR3 has 17 residues. Trimming cost V 2 bases and J 8 bases; bases outside gene matches: 8. The CDR3 nucleotides are TGTGCCAGCAGCCAACTGGGAGGACTAGCGGGAGGCTATGAGCAGTTCTTC. Translated: CASSQLGGLAGGYEQFF.

The gene calls are TRBV30 and TRBJ1-4; D is uncertain. V gave up 7 bases and J gave up 6 bases, with 12 bases separating them. Per germline, CDR1 GTSNPN and CDR2 SVGIG (reference sequence). This CDR3 has 12 amino acids. CDR3 sequence (DNA): TGTGCCTTCCTAGGAGGAGATGAAAAACTGTTTTTT. Protein: CAFLGGDEKLFF. The variable domain in full, completed from reference TRBV30 and TRBJ1-4, reads SQTIHQWPATLVQPVGSPLSLECTVEGTSNPNLYWYRQAAGRGLQLLFYSVGIGQISSEVPQNLSASRPQDRQFILSSKKLLLSDSGFYLCAFLGGDEKLFFGSGTQLSVL.

The chain couples TRBV28 to TRBJ1-6; 7 positions match TRBD1. Trimming took 2 bases from V and 0 from J; bases not matched to a gene: 1. Germline CDR1 is MDHEN and CDR2 is SYDVKM. CDR3 size: 16 residues. This CDR3 is CASSLEGASYNSPLHF. CDR3 coding DNA: TGTGCCAGCAGTTTAGAGGGGGCCTCCTATAATTCACCCCTCCACTTT.

As concerns this clone: This sample includes further DNA sequences coding for the same CDR3. The chain recombines TRBV30 with TRBJ1-5; D possibly corresponds to TRBD1 (5 bases). The CDR3 totals 12 residues. The germline V and J ends were trimmed by 0 bases and 7 bases, with 7 bases remaining between them. CDR1 and CDR2 from the germline V gene are GTSNPN and SVGIG (reference sequence). The CDR3 bases are TGTGCCTGGAGTGTGGGGGGGCAGCCCCAGCATTTT. Protein sequence: CAWSVGGQPQHF.

This sequence joins TRBV6-5 and TRBJ2-5, with D perhaps TRBD2 (6 bases). CDR3 length equals 14 residues. Germline lookup yields CDR1 MNHEY and CDR2 SVGAGI. V gave up 5 bases and J gave up 4 bases, with 14 bases separating them. The CDR3 DNA follows: TGTGCCAGCAGTCCAGGGTGGGGAGGAGAGACCCAGTACTTC. It codes for CASSPGWGGETQYF.